What follows describes a single TCR beta chain. What it binds is not known. Only in-frame clones appear in the TCRdb table, and some are missing; sequencing was by immunoSEQ multiplex PCR. The sample carries approximately 10,000 clones, more than 75% recorded once. The CDR3 runs 14 residues. The germline V gene has CDR1 LNHDA and CDR2 SQIVND (reference sequence). Losses at the gene ends were 8 bases for V and 0 bases for J; bases not matched to a gene: 4. These data originate in a study of T cell clonotyping in hematopoietic cell transplantation. Time point specified: recipient sample about 28 days before transplant, after cytoreduction. Study outcomes and limitations: Recipient TCR diversity dropped after transplant; expanded clonotypes rose from day 30 to 180. CD4 and CD8 repertoire contributions could not be separated without sorting.

This specimen consisted of peripheral blood mononuclear cells, obtained before stem cell transplant. The chain is built from TRBV19 and TRBJ2-7; 10 positions agree with TRBD2. This TCR was recovered from a woman between 50 and 59 years old with chronic myeloid leukemia. Some clones in this sample may be carry-over from other donors' samples. In nucleotides, the CDR3 is TGTGCCAGTGGAAGCGGGAGGGACTCCTACGAGCAGTACTTC. Translation: CASGSGRDSYEQYF.